The sequence of this T cell receptor beta chain was determined in a study of molecular identifiers for immune sequencing clone quantification. Across the whole study: Four portions were sequenced after RNA from around 20,000 or 100,000 naive CD8 cells was split five ways in replicates. Study-level findings and limits: Among effectors, clones above 20 RNA copies held over 98% of molecules; among naive cells, under 1%.

At least ten counts were recorded for this clonotype. Its antigen is not identified. Naive CD8 T cells were sorted, and the gate applied was CD8+CD4-CCR7+CD45RA+. TCRdb passed the PCR reads through MiXCR, listing each CDR3 protein once. Among approximately 590,000 distinct CDR3 sequences, roughly 25% were seen once, and the ten largest hold 0.78%. Trimming removed 4 bases at V and 0 bases at J, with 19 bases between. This CDR3 has 19 amino acids. The germline CDR1 and CDR2 sequences are LGHNA and YSLEER. The V and J genes are TRBV4-3 and TRBJ2-6, with D perhaps assigned TRBD1 or TRBD2 (6 bases each). Sequences were obtained from naive CD8+ T cells from blood, with Jurkat cell RNA spiked in. The sample's subset: FACS-sorted CD8+CD4-CCR7+CD45RA+ naive T cells. The TCR sequence derives from a human donor in good health. Some libraries in this study had Jurkat cell RNA spiked in. For the CDR3, the DNA is TGCGCCAGCAGCCTATTTACGGGGGCCACCCTCTCTGGGGCCAACGTCCTGACTTTC. It is translated as CASSLFTGATLSGANVLTF.